The T cell receptor (beta chain) described here comes from a study of CD8+ T cells in alopecia areata. J gave up 1 base and V 5 bases, and 4 bases lay outside the gene matches. CDR3 size: 14 residues. CDR1 and CDR2 from the germline V gene are SGHTA and FQGNSA. RNA, once extracted, was reverse transcribed into cDNA for use as the sequencing template. Profiled with immunoSEQ multiplex PCR; TCRdb holds only in-frame clones, not every one. The sample has around 190,000 clones, 64% seen once. Treatment noted: oral pan-JAK inhibitor, 5-10 mg twice daily. V gene TRBV7-2 combines with J gene TRBJ2-7; 8 bases line up with TRBD2. The starting material was CD4+ T cells sorted from blood, obtained at week 4, from a patient treated with tofacitinib. The source of this sequence is a human donor with alopecia areata. The CDR3 DNA reads as TGTGCCAGCAGCCTTAGCGGGACGTCCTACGAGCAGTACTTC. Translating gives CASSLSGTSYEQYF.